The clone carrying this T cell receptor (beta chain) came up a few times. No antigen is known for it. This clone may be a read error of a much larger clone one base away. Study processing details: A typical sample had 75,000 to 100,000 TCRs, with about 20,000 to 750,000 overall. TCRdb itself ran the RACE reads through MiXCR, one entry per CDR3 protein. The V and J calls, along with clone size, are taken from TCRdb and not from the paper's own processing. Of 75,000 to 100,000 distinct CDR3 sequences in the sample, about an eighth are singletons; the top ten hold 3.5%. The data stem from a study of human T cells and chemical hapten exposure. Across the study: Across the whole study, which lasted around 24 weeks, patients were given diphenylcyclopropenone on the scalp once a week.

Time point in this sample: patch test 1, 2 weeks after DPC sensitization. Treatment indicated: therapeutic diphenylcyclopropenone sensitization with weekly scalp DPC. Regarding the study as a whole: Expanded TCRs produced significantly more large CDR3 similarity clusters than controls did.

Here the sequenced sample was whole blood, taken in connection with sensitization to the hapten diphenylcyclopropenone (DPC). This clonotype originated in a woman aged 60 to 75 with alopecia areata. Some clones in this sample may be carry-over from other donors' samples.

For the CDR3, the DNA is TGTGCCAGCAGCTTAGAGACCCAGTACTTC. It is translated as CASSLETQYF. This chain links TRBV7-2 with TRBJ2-5, with D unresolved. V dropped 1 base and J dropped 6 bases, with 0 bases sitting between them. Germline V lookup: CDR1 SGHTA, CDR2 FQGNSA. This CDR3 has 10 residues.